This T cell receptor beta chain is from a study of metastatic and nonmetastatic thyroid tumors. As for the study in general: Comparison of repertoires was carried out across blood and tumor or nodule tissue from malignant and benign thyroid patients.

Source study methods: Clinicopathological groups differed in CDR3, with these differences serving to build a distant-metastasis classifier for papillary thyroid cancer. TCRdb reanalyzed the PCR reads via MiXCR. The V and J calls were determined by TCRdb, not by the authors. In the table there are 30,000 to 35,000 clones, 25% to 30% of which are singletons. Ahead of thyroid surgery, no patient had received treatment of any kind. Trimming left V 7 bases short and J 6 bases short, with 21 bases between. This CDR3 is 15 amino acids long. Germline CDR1 SGHRS, CDR2 YFSETQ. Remarks on this clone: The antigen is undetermined.

Notes on the study in general: Patients with malignant thyroid tumors reportedly had significantly higher TCR beta diversity than those with benign nodules, in blood and tumor.

Source material: blood. This rearrangement joins TRBV5-1 to TRBJ2-3; maybe TRBD2 (5 bases). The receptor was isolated from a female donor with papillary thyroid cancer or a benign thyroid nodule (not recorded which). Some clones in this sample may be carry-over from other donors' samples. This CDR3 reads CASAKLAGSSDTQYF. The CDR3 nucleotides read TGCGCCAGCGCCAAACTGGCGGGCTCTTCCGATACGCAGTATTTT.